The T cell receptor (beta chain) under discussion was sequenced for a study of shared clonotypes between healthy human individuals. Study-wide background: CD4 naive and CD4 memory each took three plates per donor, while CD8 naive took two and CD8 memory one.

The repertoire was sequenced with immunoSEQ multiplex PCR; TCRdb's copy has only in-frame clones and lacks some. The table includes fewer than 800,000 clones, just over 90% detected once. Germline V gene lookup returns CDR1 MDHEN and CDR2 SYDVKM. The CDR3 runs to 11 residues. Deletions cut 5 bases from V and 9 bases from J, with 8 bases between. Terminally differentiated effector memory CD45RA+ cells were left out of the naive CD8 fraction, which was CD45RO-negative and positively selected for CCR7. On this clone: The antigen is unknown.

Study-wide points: Sampling involved blood alone; tissue repertoires likely differ. When compared with the clonotypes that were shared by all four sorted-subset donors, the non-shared clonotypes turned out to have lower generation probabilities. Clonotypes that were shared across a handful of donors made up around 4.6% of naive CD4 clonotypes.

This receptor was obtained from a man younger than 45 in good health. This chain connects TRBV28 to TRBJ1-5; D remains unclear. The sequencing input was naive CD8+ T cells sorted from blood. CDR3 residues: CASSKVGPQHF. The CDR3, as DNA: TGTGCCAGCAGTAAGGTCGGGCCCCAGCATTTT. The full variable domain, in which reference TRBV28 and TRBJ1-5 provide the parts outside the CDR3, is DVKVTQSSRYLVKRTGEKVFLECVQDMDHENMFWYRQDPGLGLRLIYFSYDVKMKEKGDIPEGYSVSREKKERFSLILESASTNQTSMYLCASSKVGPQHFGDGTRLSIL.